Listed below are T cell receptor beta chains from one sample, sequenced in a study of persistence of HIV-infected CD4 T cells. Clones were read by immunoSEQ multiplex PCR, and TCRdb kept only the in-frame ones, dropping some. The table lists 40,000 or so clones, roughly 90% of them singletons. These receptors have no identified antigens. The sample here was CD4+ T cells sorted from PBMCs after roughly 17-hour stimulation, taken from a patient who received antiretroviral therapy. These receptors all stem from an adult man with HIV who was CMV-seropositive. CDR3s include the opening cysteine and the closing phenylalanine or tryptophan. Each record gives: D gene, clone size, J gene, V gene, CDR3 protein, CDR3 DNA. A D gene is named only where the DNA matches it firmly. Clone size is not always given. Where it is, it says once, few, many or a class for expanded clones.

D gene: NA
clone size: NA
J gene: TRBJ1-1
V gene: TRBV7-3
CDR3 protein: CASSLKWTGRTEAFF
CDR3 DNA: TGTGCCAGCAGCTTAAAATGGACGGGACGCACTGAAGCTTTCTTT

D gene: NA
clone size: NA
J gene: TRBJ1-1
V gene: TRBV3-1/TRBV3-2
CDR3 protein: CASRGRAGTVSEAFF
CDR3 DNA: TGTGCCAGCAGAGGTCGGGCAGGGACGGTATCTGAAGCTTTCTTT

D gene: NA
clone size: NA
J gene: TRBJ2-2
V gene: TRBV6-6
CDR3 protein: CASSPGTRLTSGELFF
CDR3 DNA: TGTGCCAGCAGTCCAGGGACAAGGCTGACTAGCGGGGAGCTGTTTTTT

D gene: TRBD1
clone size: NA
J gene: TRBJ2-1
V gene: TRBV7-2
CDR3 protein: CASSLRAPGQGGREQFF
CDR3 DNA: TGTGCCAGCAGCCTAAGGGCCCCGGGACAGGGGGGACGTGAGCAGTTCTTC

D gene: NA
clone size: NA
J gene: TRBJ2-2
V gene: TRBV7-2
CDR3 protein: CASSLVQGRGELFF
CDR3 DNA: TGTGCCAGCAGCTTAGTACAGGGACGCGGGGAGCTGTTTTTT

D gene: TRBD2
clone size: few
J gene: TRBJ2-7
V gene: TRBV4-1
CDR3 protein: CASSHGAPGTSGIPTLGEQYF
CDR3 DNA: TGCGCCAGCAGCCACGGGGCCCCCGGGACTAGCGGGATACCTACGCTGGGAGAGCAGTACTTC

D gene: TRBD1
clone size: NA
J gene: TRBJ2-1
V gene: TRBV24-1
CDR3 protein: CATSPQGARNEQFF
CDR3 DNA: TGTGCCACCAGCCCACAGGGGGCGAGGAATGAGCAGTTCTTC

D gene: NA
clone size: NA
J gene: TRBJ1-2
V gene: TRBV19
CDR3 protein: CASRAGSDSYYGYTF
CDR3 DNA: TGTGCCAGTAGGGCGGGGTCGGACAGCTACTATGGCTACACCTTC

D gene: NA
clone size: NA
J gene: TRBJ2-3
V gene: TRBV29-1
CDR3 protein: CSVGQGSDTQYF
CDR3 DNA: TGCAGCGTTGGCCAGGGTTCAGATACGCAGTATTTT

D gene: TRBD2
clone size: NA
J gene: TRBJ2-3
V gene: TRBV5-1
CDR3 protein: CASSLVTSGGDTQYF
CDR3 DNA: TGCGCCAGCAGCTTGGTAACTAGCGGGGGGGATACGCAGTATTTT

D gene: TRBD1
clone size: NA
J gene: TRBJ1-1
V gene: TRBV3-1/TRBV3-2
CDR3 protein: CASSQRQGKNTEAFF
CDR3 DNA: TGTGCCAGCAGCCAACGACAGGGCAAAAACACTGAAGCTTTCTTT

D gene: NA
clone size: NA
J gene: TRBJ1-1
V gene: TRBV4-1
CDR3 protein: CASSQDLARNGAFF
CDR3 DNA: TGCGCCAGCAGCCAAGATCTAGCGAGAAACGGAGCTTTCTTT

D gene: NA
clone size: NA
J gene: TRBJ2-5
V gene: TRBV24-1
CDR3 protein: CATSVQGWETQYF
CDR3 DNA: TGTGCCACCAGTGTACAGGGTTGGGAGACCCAGTACTTC

D gene: NA
clone size: NA
J gene: TRBJ2-3
V gene: TRBV10-1
CDR3 protein: CASSREGTDTQYF
CDR3 DNA: TGCGCCAGCAGTAGGGAAGGCACAGATACGCAGTATTTT